This paragraph reports one T cell receptor beta chain. This sample is part of a study of blood T cell repertoires in COVID-19. Study processing details: Amplifying reference gene primers gave estimates of nucleated cell counts. Clones were sequenced by immunoSEQ multiplex PCR, and TCRdb holds only the in-frame ones, with some missing. Clone size and V and J calls were adopted from that table, with D and trimming inferred from the DNA. The data contain 100,000 to 150,000 clones, approximately 88% of them singletons. The receptor was derived from a man in his fifties with acute or convalescent COVID-19. Sequencing was done on a sample of peripheral blood.

The CDR3 sequence: CASTGYPGGGETQYF. In DNA, the CDR3 is TGTGCCAGCACCGGGTACCCAGGGGGCGGGGAGACCCAGTACTTC. This chain uses TRBV28 with TRBJ2-5, with 8 bases matching TRBD1. The CDR3 runs 15 residues. The trim removed 7 bases at V and 5 bases at J, leaving 12 bases unmatched. Per the germline V gene, CDR1 is MDHEN and CDR2 is SYDVKM. Looking up the rest from reference TRBV28 and TRBJ2-5 gives the full variable domain: DVKVTQSSRYLVKRTGEKVFLECVQDMDHENMFWYRQDPGLGLRLIYFSYDVKMKEKGDIPEGYSVSREKKERFSLILESASTNQTSMYLCASTGYPGGGETQYFGPGTRLLVL.